Listed below are T cell receptor beta chains from one sample, sequenced in a study of T-cell memory formation after mild COVID-19. TCRdb called the 5' RACE reads again in MiXCR, with one record for every CDR3 protein. This sample yields a few hundred thousand distinct CDR3 sequences, of which 15% to 20% are seen a single time; about 23% belongs to the top ten. Source material: PBMCs or a T cell subset sorted from them (not recorded which). These receptors were obtained from a man aged 18 to 30 who had mild COVID-19 (a few samples of this study predate the infection). Cell type and time point are not known. Each CDR3 is given with its conserved first and last residue.

cdr3_length j_call v_call cdr3_aa
13 TRBJ1-2 TRBV7-2 CASSTTWGDGYTF
15 TRBJ1-2 TRBV4-1 CASSPGPGPMGGYTF
14 TRBJ1-2 TRBV9 CASSTTVQPGGYTF
13 TRBJ2-7 TRBV21-1 CASSNGRIYEQYF
18 TRBJ2-3 TRBV28 CASSGGSKTRGQADTQYF
15 TRBJ2-7 TRBV7-2 CASSQVGTGLGEQYF
13 TRBJ1-1 TRBV30 CAWRGSDGREAFF
15 TRBJ2-5 TRBV15 CATSLSTGGGETQYF
12 TRBJ1-1 TRBV10-3 CAIRDGNTEAFF
14 TRBJ2-2 TRBV2 CASSGLANTGELFF
15 TRBJ2-5 TRBV7-6 CASSLAPARQETQYF
11 TRBJ1-2 TRBV5-6 CASSFQGGYTF
15 TRBJ1-5 TRBV6-2/TRBV6-3 CASSYGQLSNQPQHF
13 TRBJ2-1 TRBV18 CASSLQTDNEQFF
13 TRBJ2-3 TRBV6-6 CASNRILGDTQYF
16 TRBJ2-1 TRBV5-1 CASSSGTSGAYNEQFF
13 TRBJ2-2 TRBV7-2 CASSLENRRELFF
13 TRBJ1-6 TRBV7-9 CASSSGDLSPLHF
13 TRBJ2-1 TRBV7-9 CASSPRLGNEQFF
15 TRBJ1-1 TRBV5-1 CASSPEGATNTEAFF
16 TRBJ1-4 TRBV7-2 CASSAQGLGAGEKLFF
14 TRBJ1-2 TRBV7-9 CASSFSGGFYGYTF
15 TRBJ2-5 TRBV4-3 CASSQVGQGGETQYF
16 TRBJ1-6 TRBV25-1 CASSDPSEGGHSPLHF
13 TRBJ1-1 TRBV10-3 CAISDQGRGEAFF
15 TRBJ2-2 TRBV12-5 CASGVGLPNTGELFF
13 TRBJ2-5 TRBV6-2/TRBV6-3 CASSEPYQETQYF
15 TRBJ2-1 TRBV5-1 CASSLVISGGREQFF
16 TRBJ1-1 TRBV7-8 CASSHRDRMQNTEAFF
16 TRBJ1-2 TRBV5-6 CASSLFTPRGARGYTF
16 TRBJ2-7 TRBV7-6 CASSLGGPRGSYEQYF
15 TRBJ1-2 TRBV15 CATSRRDREIYGYTF
14 TRBJ2-5 TRBV12-3/TRBV12-4 CASGTSGVQETQYF
13 TRBJ2-3 TRBV6-5 CASSYATTDTQYF
19 TRBJ1-6 TRBV4-1 CASSQDLFGMAGGRSPLHF
14 TRBJ2-2 TRBV20-1 CSARTTGATGELFF
12 TRBJ2-5 TRBV4-1 CASSQAGETQYF
12 TRBJ1-2 TRBV6-5 CATGRANYGYTF
13 TRBJ2-5 TRBV20-1 CSAARVARETQYF
14 TRBJ1-2 TRBV20-1 CSAREQDRAYGYTF
15 TRBJ2-1 TRBV7-9 CASSSLGTVFNEQFF
16 TRBJ2-3 TRBV15 CATSRVGTSGRDTQYF
14 TRBJ2-7 TRBV18 CASSPDPDSYEQYF
16 TRBJ2-1 TRBV10-3 CAISVSAGGPIHEQFF
16 TRBJ2-5 TRBV2 CASSEGPPGNYETQYF
12 TRBJ1-5 TRBV28 CASSLTHQPQHF
16 TRBJ2-1 TRBV10-3 CAISAGTTQPLNEQFF
14 TRBJ2-2 TRBV18 CASSPPRNTGELFF
16 TRBJ2-3 TRBV9 CASSAGGAGGTDTQYF
18 TRBJ1-3 TRBV4-3 CASSQKLGVTLWGNTIYF
14 TRBJ2-3 TRBV20-1 CSASGAGRTDTQYF
12 TRBJ2-1 TRBV24-1 CATSDFQGLEFF
14 TRBJ2-5 TRBV19 CASSIGSTGETQYF
16 TRBJ1-2 TRBV30 CAWSVLKAGGGYGYTF
15 TRBJ2-4 TRBV7-9 CASSPNRDGLDIQYF
15 TRBJ1-3 TRBV3-1 CASSLHSGVGNTIYF
12 TRBJ2-7 TRBV7-9 CASSSGSGEQYF